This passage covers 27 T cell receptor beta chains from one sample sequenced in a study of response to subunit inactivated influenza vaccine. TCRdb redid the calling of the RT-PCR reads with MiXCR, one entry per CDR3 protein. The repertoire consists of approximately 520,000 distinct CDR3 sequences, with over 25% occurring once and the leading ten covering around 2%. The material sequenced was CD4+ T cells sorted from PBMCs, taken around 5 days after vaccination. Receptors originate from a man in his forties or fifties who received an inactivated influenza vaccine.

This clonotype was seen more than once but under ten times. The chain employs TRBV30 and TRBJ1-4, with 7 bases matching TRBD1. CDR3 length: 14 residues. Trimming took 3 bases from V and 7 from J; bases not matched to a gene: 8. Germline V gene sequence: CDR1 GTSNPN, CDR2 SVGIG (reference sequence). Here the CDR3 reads CAWSYRGGGEKLFF. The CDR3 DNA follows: TGTGCCTGGAGCTACAGGGGAGGGGGTGAAAAACTGTTTTTT.

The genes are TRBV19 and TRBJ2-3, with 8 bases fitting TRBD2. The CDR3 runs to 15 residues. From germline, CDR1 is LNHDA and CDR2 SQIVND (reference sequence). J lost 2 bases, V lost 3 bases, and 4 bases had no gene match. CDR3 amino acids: CASSIGGGNTDTQYF. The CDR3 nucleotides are TGTGCCAGTAGTATTGGCGGGGGGAACACAGATACGCAGTATTTT.

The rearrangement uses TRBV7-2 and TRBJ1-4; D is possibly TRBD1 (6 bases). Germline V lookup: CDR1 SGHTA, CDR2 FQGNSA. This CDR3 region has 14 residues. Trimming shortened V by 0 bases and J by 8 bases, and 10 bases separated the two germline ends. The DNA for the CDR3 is TGTGCCAGCAGCTTAGCGCTAACAGGGGAAAAACTGTTTTTT. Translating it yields CASSLALTGEKLFF.

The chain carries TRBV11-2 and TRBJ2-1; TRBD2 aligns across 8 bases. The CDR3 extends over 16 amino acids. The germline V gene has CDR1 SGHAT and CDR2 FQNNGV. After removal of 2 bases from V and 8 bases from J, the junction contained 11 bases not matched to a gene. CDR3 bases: TGTGCCAGCAGCTTATCTCTCCGGGGGGGCGGGTATGAGCAGTTCTTC. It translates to CASSLSLRGGGYEQFF.

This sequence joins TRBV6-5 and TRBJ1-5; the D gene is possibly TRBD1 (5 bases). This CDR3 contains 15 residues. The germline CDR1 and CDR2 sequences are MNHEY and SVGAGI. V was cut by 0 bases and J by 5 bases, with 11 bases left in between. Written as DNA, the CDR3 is TGTGCCAGCAGTTACTCAGGAGGGGATCATCAGCCCCAGCATTTT. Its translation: CASSYSGGDHQPQHF.

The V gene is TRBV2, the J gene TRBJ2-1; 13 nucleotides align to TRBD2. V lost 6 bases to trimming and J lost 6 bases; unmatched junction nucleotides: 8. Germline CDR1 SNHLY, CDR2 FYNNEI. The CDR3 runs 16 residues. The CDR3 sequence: CASRRLAGGFLNEQFF. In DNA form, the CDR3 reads TGTGCCAGCAGAAGACTAGCGGGAGGTTTCCTCAATGAGCAGTTCTTC.

The DNA of the CDR3 is TGTGCCAGCTCACCACCGATCTACAATGAGCAGTTCTTC. This translates into CASSPPIYNEQFF. The rearrangement links TRBV18 to TRBJ2-1, with no clear D. The CDR3 covers 13 residues. Germline CDR1 reads KGHSH; CDR2 reads LQKENI. The V end lost 0 bases, the J end lost 3 bases, and 3 bases lay between the germline ends.

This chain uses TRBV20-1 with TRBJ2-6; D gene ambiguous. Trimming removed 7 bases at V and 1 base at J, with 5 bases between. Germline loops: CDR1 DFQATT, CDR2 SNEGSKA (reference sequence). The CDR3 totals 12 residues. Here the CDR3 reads CSVTSGANVLTF. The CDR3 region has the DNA TGCAGTGTAACTTCTGGGGCCAACGTCCTGACTTTC.

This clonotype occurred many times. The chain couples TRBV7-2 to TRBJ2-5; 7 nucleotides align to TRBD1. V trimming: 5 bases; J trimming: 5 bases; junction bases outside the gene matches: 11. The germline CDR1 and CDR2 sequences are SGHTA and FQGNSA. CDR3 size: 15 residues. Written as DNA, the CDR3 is TGTGCCAGCAGCCCGTGGGACAGAAATGGCGAGACCCAGTACTTC. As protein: CASSPWDRNGETQYF.

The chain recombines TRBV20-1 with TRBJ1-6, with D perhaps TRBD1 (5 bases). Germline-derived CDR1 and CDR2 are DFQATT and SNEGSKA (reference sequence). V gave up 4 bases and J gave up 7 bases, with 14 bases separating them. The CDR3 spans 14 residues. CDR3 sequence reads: CSATPGSGNSPLHF. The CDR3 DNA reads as TGCAGTGCTACACCAGGGAGCGGGAATTCACCCCTCCACTTT.

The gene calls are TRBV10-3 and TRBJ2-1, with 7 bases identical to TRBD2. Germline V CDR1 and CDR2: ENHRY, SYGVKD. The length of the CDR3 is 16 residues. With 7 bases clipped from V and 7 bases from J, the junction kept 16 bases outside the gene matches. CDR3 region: CAINLGDGGSDNEQFF. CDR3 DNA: TGTGCCATCAATCTCGGGGACGGCGGGAGCGATAATGAGCAGTTCTTC.

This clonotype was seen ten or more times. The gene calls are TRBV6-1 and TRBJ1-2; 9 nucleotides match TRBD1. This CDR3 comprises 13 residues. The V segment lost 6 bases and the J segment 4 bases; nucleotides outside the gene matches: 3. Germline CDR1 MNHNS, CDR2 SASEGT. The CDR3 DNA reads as TGTGCCAGCAGAACAGGGGGCGCCTATGGCTACACCTTC. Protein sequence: CASRTGGAYGYTF.

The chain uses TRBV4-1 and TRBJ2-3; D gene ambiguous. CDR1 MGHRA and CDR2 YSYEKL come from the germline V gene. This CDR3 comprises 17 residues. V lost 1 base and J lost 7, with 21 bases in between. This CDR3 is CASSQGGVEGLWNTQYF. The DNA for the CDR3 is TGCGCCAGCAGCCAAGGTGGGGTGGAAGGGTTATGGAATACGCAGTATTTT.

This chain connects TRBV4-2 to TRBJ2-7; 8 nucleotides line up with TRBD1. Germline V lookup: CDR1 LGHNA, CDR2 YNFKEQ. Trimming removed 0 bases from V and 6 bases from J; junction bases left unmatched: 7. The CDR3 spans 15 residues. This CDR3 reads CASSQDITGGGEQYF. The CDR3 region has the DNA TGTGCCAGCAGCCAAGATATTACAGGGGGAGGCGAGCAGTACTTC.

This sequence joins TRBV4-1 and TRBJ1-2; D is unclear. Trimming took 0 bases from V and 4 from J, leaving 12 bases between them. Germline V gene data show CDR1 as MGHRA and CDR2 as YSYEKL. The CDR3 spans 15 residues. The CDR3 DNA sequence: TGCGCCAGCAGCCAAGATCCCTTGCAATCCTATGGCTACACCTTC. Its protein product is CASSQDPLQSYGYTF.

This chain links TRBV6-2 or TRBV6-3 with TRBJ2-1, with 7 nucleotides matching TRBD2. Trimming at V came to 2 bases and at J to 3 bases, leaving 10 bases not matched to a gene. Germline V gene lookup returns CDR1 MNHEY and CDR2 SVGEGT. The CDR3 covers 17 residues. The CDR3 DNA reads TGTGCCAGCAGTTACCGTCCGGGACTATCCAACTACAATGAGCAGTTCTTC. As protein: CASSYRPGLSNYNEQFF.

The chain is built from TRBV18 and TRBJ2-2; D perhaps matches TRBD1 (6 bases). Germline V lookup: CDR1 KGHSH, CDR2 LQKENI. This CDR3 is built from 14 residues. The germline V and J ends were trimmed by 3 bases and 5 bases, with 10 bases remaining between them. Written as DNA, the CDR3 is TGTGCCAGCTCACCTGGGACATTTACCGGGGAGCTGTTTTTT. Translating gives CASSPGTFTGELFF. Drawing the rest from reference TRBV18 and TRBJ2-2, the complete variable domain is NAGVMQNPRHLVRRRGQEARLRCSPMKGHSHVYWYRQLPEEGLKFMVYLQKENIIDESGMPKERFSAEFPKEGPSILRIQQVVRGDSAAYFCASSPGTFTGELFFGEGSRLTVL.

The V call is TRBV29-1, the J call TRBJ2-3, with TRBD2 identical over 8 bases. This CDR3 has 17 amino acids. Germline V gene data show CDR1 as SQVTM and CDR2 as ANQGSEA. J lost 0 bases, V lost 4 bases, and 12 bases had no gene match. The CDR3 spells CSVGAGTRWASTDTQYF. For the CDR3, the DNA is TGCAGCGTTGGGGCCGGGACTAGGTGGGCTAGCACAGATACGCAGTATTTT.

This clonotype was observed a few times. The DNA of the CDR3 is TGTGCCAGCAGTACAGGGACCACAGGGGTTCATTCACCCCTCCACTTT. This codes for CASSTGTTGVHSPLHF. This chain uses TRBV6-2 or TRBV6-3 with TRBJ1-6; 7 nucleotides agree with TRBD1. CDR1 MNHEY and CDR2 SVGEGT come from the germline V gene. The V gene end was trimmed by 5 bases and the J gene end by 8 bases; junction bases not matched to a gene: 12. The CDR3 has 16 residues.

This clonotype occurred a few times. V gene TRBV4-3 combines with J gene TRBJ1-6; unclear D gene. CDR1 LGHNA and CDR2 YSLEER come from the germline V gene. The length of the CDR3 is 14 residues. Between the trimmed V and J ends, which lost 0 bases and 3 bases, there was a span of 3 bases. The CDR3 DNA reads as TGCGCCAGCAGCCAAGACATCTATAATTCACCCCTCCACTTT. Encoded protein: CASSQDIYNSPLHF.

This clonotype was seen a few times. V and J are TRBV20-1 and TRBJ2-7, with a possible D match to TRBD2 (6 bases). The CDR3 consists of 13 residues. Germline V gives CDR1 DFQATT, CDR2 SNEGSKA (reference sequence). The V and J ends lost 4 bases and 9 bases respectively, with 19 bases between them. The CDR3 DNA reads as TGCAGTGCTACCCCGGGACTCCGTGGGAGGCAGTACTTC. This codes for CSATPGLRGRQYF.

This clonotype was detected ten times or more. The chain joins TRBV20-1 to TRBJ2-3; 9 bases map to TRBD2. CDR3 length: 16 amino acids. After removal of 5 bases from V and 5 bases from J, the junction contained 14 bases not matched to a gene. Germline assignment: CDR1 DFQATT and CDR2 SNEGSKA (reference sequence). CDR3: CSARPLAGGHKDTQYF. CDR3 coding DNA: TGCAGTGCTCGGCCCCTGGCGGGGGGGCATAAAGATACGCAGTATTTT.

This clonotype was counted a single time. CDR3 region: CASSANAGLAGGWGTDTQYF. DNA of the CDR3: TGTGCCAGCAGCGCAAATGCGGGACTAGCGGGAGGTTGGGGCACAGATACGCAGTATTTT. The chain uses TRBV9 and TRBJ2-3; the match to TRBD2 covers 15 bases. Germline V gives CDR1 SGDLS, CDR2 YYNGEE. V lost 3 bases to trimming and J lost 1 base; unmatched junction nucleotides: 12. The CDR3 extends over 20 amino acids.

CDR3 sequence: CASSVGSNQPQHF. CDR3 sequence (DNA): TGCGCCAGCAGCGTGGGTAGCAATCAGCCCCAGCATTTT. The rearrangement uses TRBV5-1 and TRBJ1-5; D is unclear. Germline-derived CDR1 and CDR2 are SGHRS and YFSETQ. CDR3 length: 13 amino acids. V gave up 4 bases and J gave up 0 bases, with 5 bases separating them.

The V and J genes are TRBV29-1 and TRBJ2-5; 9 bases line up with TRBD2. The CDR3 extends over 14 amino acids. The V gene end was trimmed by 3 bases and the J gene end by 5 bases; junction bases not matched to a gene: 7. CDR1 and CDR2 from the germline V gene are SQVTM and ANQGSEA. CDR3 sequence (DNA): TGCAGCGTTGATCGGCTAGCGGGGAGTGAGACCCAGTACTTC. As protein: CSVDRLAGSETQYF.

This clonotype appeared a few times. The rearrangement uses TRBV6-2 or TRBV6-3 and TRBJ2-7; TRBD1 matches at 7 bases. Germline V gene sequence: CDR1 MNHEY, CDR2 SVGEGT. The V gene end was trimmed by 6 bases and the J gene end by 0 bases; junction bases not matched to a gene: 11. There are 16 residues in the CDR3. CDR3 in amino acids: CASSGDRRWSSYEQYF. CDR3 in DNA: TGTGCCAGCAGCGGGGACAGACGGTGGAGCTCCTACGAGCAGTACTTC.

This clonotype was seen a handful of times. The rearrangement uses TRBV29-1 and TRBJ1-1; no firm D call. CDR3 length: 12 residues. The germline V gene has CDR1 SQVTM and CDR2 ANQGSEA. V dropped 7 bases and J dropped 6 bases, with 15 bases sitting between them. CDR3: CSASRSLSEAFF. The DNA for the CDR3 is TGCAGCGCCTCAAGGTCTTTGTCTGAAGCTTTCTTT.